One and the same sample provided the 26 T cell receptor beta chains below, sequenced in a study of T cell repertoires in cytomegalovirus infection. Their specific antigens are unknown. TCRdb re-analysed the reads in MiXCR, keeping a single row per CDR3 protein. The sample carries about 890,000 distinct CDR3 sequences, roughly 31% recorded once. The sequencing used cultured CD8+ T cells from PBMCs, collected from culture after CMV antigen stimulation. These receptors were obtained from a human donor in good health (CMV status not recorded). Some clones in this sample may be carry-over from other donors' samples.

The CDR3 sequence: CASSLGGSGAEAFF. The DNA of the CDR3 is TGTGCCAGCAGTTTAGGGGGTTCGGGCGCTGAAGCTTTCTTT. The chain links TRBV27 to TRBJ1-1, with D possibly TRBD1 on 5 matching bases. The germline V gene has CDR1 MNHEY and CDR2 SMNVEV (reference sequence). The CDR3 sequence is 14 residues long. V lost 2 bases, J lost 6 bases, and 13 bases lay in between.

J is TRBJ2-3 and V is TRBV6-2 or TRBV6-3, with D possibly being TRBD1 (5 bases). The ends were cut back, 5 bases at V and 0 bases at J, with 15 bases in the middle. Germline V gene lookup returns CDR1 MNHEY and CDR2 SVGEGT. This CDR3 contains 16 residues. The CDR3 is CASSLQGKGSTDTQYF. For the CDR3, the DNA is TGTGCCAGCAGTCTCCAGGGAAAGGGTAGCACAGATACGCAGTATTTT.

Details on this clonotype: The junction and the germline gene differ at one end; a read error may be behind it. The genes are TRBV5-6 and TRBJ1-1; no firm D call. The CDR3 sequence is 14 residues long. Germline V gives CDR1 SGHDT, CDR2 YYEEEE. CDR3 region: CANSLRYEDTEAFF. CDR3 nucleotide sequence: TGTGCCAACAGCTTGAGATATGAGGACACTGAAGCTTTCTTT.

The V call is TRBV27, the J call TRBJ1-1; D remains unclear. Germline V lookup: CDR1 MNHEY, CDR2 SMNVEV (reference sequence). The V end was cut by 7 bases, the J end by 1 base, with 13 bases between. This CDR3 contains 14 residues. The CDR3 DNA reads as TGTGCCAGCAATTTTTTAGAGGGGAACACTGAAGCTTTCTTT. It yields the protein CASNFLEGNTEAFF.

V usage is TRBV12-3 or TRBV12-4 and J usage is TRBJ2-7, with 7 positions matching TRBD1. There are 14 residues in the CDR3. The ends lost 8 bases at V and 0 bases at J; junction bases unmatched: 7. The CDR3 region has the DNA TGTGCCAGCGGACCGGGACAGAACTCCTACGAGCAGTACTTC. Its protein product is CASGPGQNSYEQYF.

This clonotype was detected only a few times. The CDR3 DNA follows: TGTGCCAGCAGAGACAGAATCTATGGCTACACCTTC. It is translated as CASRDRIYGYTF. The V gene is TRBV6-5, the J gene TRBJ1-2; possible D gene TRBD1, 5 bases. Germline values: CDR1 MNHEY, CDR2 SVGAGI. Trimming shortened V by 6 bases and J by 4 bases, and 9 bases separated the two germline ends. The length of the CDR3 is 12 residues.

This clonotype has only a few counts. The rearrangement uses TRBV15 and TRBJ2-5; no firm D call. Germline assignment: CDR1 LNHNV and CDR2 YYDKDF (reference sequence). Trimming left V 5 bases short and J 0 bases short, with 10 bases between. The CDR3 consists of 14 residues. The CDR3 loop reads CATSVQKYQETQYF. Written as DNA, the CDR3 is TGTGCCACCAGCGTACAGAAGTACCAAGAGACCCAGTACTTC.

This clonotype has more than one count but fewer than ten. The chain combines TRBV27 with TRBJ1-6; 8 bases line up with TRBD1. This CDR3 has 15 residues. From germline, CDR1 is MNHEY and CDR2 SMNVEV (reference sequence). Trimming cost V 6 bases and J 8 bases; bases outside gene matches: 9. This CDR3 reads CASREDRGSDSPLHF. DNA of the CDR3: TGTGCCAGCAGAGAAGACAGGGGCTCGGATTCACCCCTCCACTTT.

The chain employs TRBV20-1 and TRBJ2-7; D possibly uses TRBD1 or TRBD2 (7 bases each). Germline values: CDR1 DFQATT, CDR2 SNEGSKA (reference sequence). The V gene lost 7 bases and the J gene lost 3 bases, with 19 bases spanning the gap. CDR3 length: 14 residues. The CDR3 region has the DNA TGCAGTGTTAGGGGACAGCGGGACCTCTACGAGCAGTACGTC. This translates into CSVRGQRDLYEQYV.

This clonotype has more than one count but fewer than ten. This sequence joins TRBV7-6 and TRBJ2-1; a possible D gene is TRBD2 (5 bases). This CDR3 contains 13 residues. Germline V lookup: CDR1 SGHVS, CDR2 FNYEAQ. Trimming took off 4 bases at V and 8 bases at J, with 12 bases between the two ends. CDR3: CASSSGLGDEQFF. DNA of the CDR3: TGTGCCAGCAGCTCAGGACTCGGGGATGAGCAGTTCTTC. Together with reference TRBV7-6 and TRBJ2-1, the CDR3 gives the full variable domain: GAGVSQSPRYKVTKRGQDVALRCDPISGHVSLYWYRQALGQGPEFLTYFNYEAQQDKSGLPNDRFSAERPEGSISTLTIQRTEQRDSAMYRCASSSGLGDEQFFGPGTRLTVL.

This clonotype was seen more than once but under ten times. This chain uses TRBV7-6 with TRBJ1-3, with no clear D. Germline CDR1 is SGHVS and CDR2 is FNYEAQ. Trimming cost V 1 base and J 0 bases, with 22 bases left between them. The CDR3 is 20 residues long. CDR3 bases: TGTGCCAGCAGCTTAGTATTCTCCTTTCTCACACAGTCCTCTGGAAACACCATATATTTT. As protein: CASSLVFSFLTQSSGNTIYF.

The table lists this clonotype with a few counts. V and J are TRBV9 and TRBJ2-2, with 9 bases lining up with TRBD1. The V gene end was trimmed by 3 bases and the J gene end by 3 bases; junction bases not matched to a gene: 3. The CDR3 is 15 amino acids. Per germline, CDR1 SGDLS and CDR2 YYNGEE. The chain's CDR3 is CASSAGTGHTGELFF. In DNA form, the CDR3 reads TGTGCCAGCAGCGCCGGGACAGGGCACACCGGGGAGCTGTTTTTT.

There are a few counts of this clonotype. Written as DNA, the CDR3 is TGTGCCAGCAGTGAATTCTTCCCGCTCCATGGCTACACCTTC. Protein sequence: CASSEFFPLHGYTF. This chain connects TRBV25-1 to TRBJ1-2, with D hard to call. V shed 1 base and J shed 6 bases, with 12 bases lying between them. The CDR3 consists of 14 residues. The germline CDR1 and CDR2 sequences are MGHDK and SYGVNS.

This clonotype turned up a few times. The chain employs TRBV25-1 and TRBJ1-2, with D tentatively TRBD1 (6 bases). V shed 4 bases and J shed 3 bases, with 12 bases lying between them. The CDR3 spans 14 residues. CDR1 and CDR2 from the germline V gene are MGHDK and SYGVNS. The CDR3 DNA follows: TGTGCCAGCAGTGGAGCCGGGACATACTATGGCTACACCTTC. Translating it yields CASSGAGTYYGYTF.

This clonotype was picked up a small number of times. The chain uses TRBV15 and TRBJ1-5; D not certain. The V and J ends lost 0 bases and 7 bases respectively, with 13 bases between them. The CDR3 is 15 amino acids. Germline CDR1 is LNHNV and CDR2 is YYDKDF (reference sequence). For the CDR3, the DNA is TGTGCCACCAGCAGAGATCGAGCAAAGAGGCAGCCCCAGCATTTT. Protein sequence: CATSRDRAKRQPQHF.

The chain employs TRBV27 and TRBJ1-5; 8 nucleotides align to TRBD1. The CDR3 spans 15 residues. V was clipped by 6 bases and J by 4 bases; unmatched bases: 8. In germline, CDR1 is MNHEY, CDR2 SMNVEV (reference sequence). CDR3 region: CASSVEGQDNQPQHF. The CDR3 bases are TGTGCCAGCAGCGTCGAGGGACAGGATAATCAGCCCCAGCATTTT.

This clonotype came up many times. The chain is built from TRBV7-8 and TRBJ1-5; D unresolved. Germline-derived CDR1 and CDR2 are SGHVS and FQNEAQ. Trimming stripped 6 bases from V and 1 base from J, with 13 bases between. There are 15 residues in the CDR3. The CDR3 nucleotides are TGTGCCAGCAGTCGCTACGGGGAGAGCAATCAGCCCCAGCATTTT. As protein: CASSRYGESNQPQHF.

This clonotype was detected only a few times. The gene calls are TRBV11-3 and TRBJ2-1; D perhaps matches TRBD2 (5 bases). This CDR3 has 14 amino acids. Germline CDR1 reads SGHNT; CDR2 reads YENEEA. V dropped 5 bases and J dropped 4 bases, with 12 bases sitting between them. This chain's CDR3 is CASSPAGEYNEQFF. The CDR3 coding sequence is TGTGCCAGCAGCCCCGCCGGGGAGTACAATGAGCAGTTCTTC.

The rearrangement uses TRBV2 and TRBJ1-2, with 7 nucleotides matching TRBD1. Per germline, CDR1 SNHLY and CDR2 FYNNEI. This CDR3 has 12 residues. The ends lost 8 bases at V and 5 bases at J; junction bases unmatched: 5. The CDR3 DNA is TGTGCCAGCTTAGACAGGGTTTATGGCTACACCTTC. As protein: CASLDRVYGYTF.

The rearrangement links TRBV4-2 to TRBJ1-1; D is unclear. The CDR3 runs to 15 residues. Germline loops: CDR1 LGHNA, CDR2 YNFKEQ. V lost 0 bases to trimming and J lost 0 bases, with 8 bases between them. CDR3 nucleotide sequence: TGTGCCAGCAGCCAAGATATCGGGTTGAACACTGAAGCTTTCTTT. Protein: CASSQDIGLNTEAFF.

This clonotype was picked up many times. The J gene is TRBJ2-1, the V gene TRBV7-2, with D possibly being TRBD2 (6 bases). CDR1 is SGHTA and CDR2 is FQGNSA in the germline V gene. CDR3 length: 15 residues. The V and J ends lost 2 bases and 2 bases respectively, with 10 bases between them. CDR3 coding DNA: TGTGCCAGCAGCTTAAGGGGACTCGCCTACAATGAGCAGTTCTTC. Protein sequence: CASSLRGLAYNEQFF.

The chain joins TRBV13 to TRBJ1-1, with D tentatively TRBD1 (5 bases). This CDR3 contains 13 residues. Deletions cut 5 bases from V and 7 bases from J, with 14 bases between. Germline loops: CDR1 PRHDT, CDR2 FYEKMQ (reference sequence). Here the CDR3 reads CASSSEAGLEAFF. CDR3 sequence (DNA): TGTGCCAGCAGCAGTGAGGCGGGACTTGAAGCTTTCTTT.

This clonotype was counted between two and nine times. This chain links TRBV6-5 with TRBJ1-5, with D possibly TRBD1 on 6 matching bases. In germline, CDR1 is MNHEY, CDR2 SVGAGI. The CDR3 has 15 residues. V was trimmed by 2 bases and J by 4 bases, leaving 12 bases between them. This CDR3 is CASSYRRTENQPQHF. The CDR3 DNA is TGTGCCAGCAGTTACCGGAGGACAGAAAATCAGCCCCAGCATTTT.

This clonotype was detected only a few times. The chain links TRBV20-1 to TRBJ2-2; D unclear. CDR1 and CDR2 (germline): DFQATT, SNEGSKA (reference sequence). V gave up 0 bases and J gave up 6 bases, with 11 bases separating them. The CDR3 contains 14 residues. The chain's CDR3 is CSARDLSDPGELFF. CDR3 coding DNA: TGCAGTGCTAGAGATTTAAGCGATCCCGGGGAGCTGTTTTTT.

This clonotype was found many times. The chain recombines TRBV7-8 with TRBJ2-2; TRBD2 matches at 10 bases. V was clipped by 5 bases and J by 5 bases; unmatched bases: 11. CDR1 SGHVS and CDR2 FQNEAQ come from the germline V gene. This CDR3 region has 17 residues. CDR3 DNA sequence: TGTGCCAGCAGCGACCCTAGCGGGGGCTATTTTACCGGGGAGCTGTTTTTT. It codes for CASSDPSGGYFTGELFF.

The CDR3 spells CSARGGTEGSGANVLTF. The CDR3 DNA sequence: TGCAGTGCTAGAGGGGGGACAGAAGGCTCTGGGGCCAACGTCCTGACTTTC. The chain links TRBV20-1 to TRBJ2-6; 7 bases are shared with TRBD1. V lost 1 base and J lost 0; bases outside the gene matches: 6. CDR3 length: 17 residues. Germline V gene data show CDR1 as DFQATT and CDR2 as SNEGSKA (reference sequence).